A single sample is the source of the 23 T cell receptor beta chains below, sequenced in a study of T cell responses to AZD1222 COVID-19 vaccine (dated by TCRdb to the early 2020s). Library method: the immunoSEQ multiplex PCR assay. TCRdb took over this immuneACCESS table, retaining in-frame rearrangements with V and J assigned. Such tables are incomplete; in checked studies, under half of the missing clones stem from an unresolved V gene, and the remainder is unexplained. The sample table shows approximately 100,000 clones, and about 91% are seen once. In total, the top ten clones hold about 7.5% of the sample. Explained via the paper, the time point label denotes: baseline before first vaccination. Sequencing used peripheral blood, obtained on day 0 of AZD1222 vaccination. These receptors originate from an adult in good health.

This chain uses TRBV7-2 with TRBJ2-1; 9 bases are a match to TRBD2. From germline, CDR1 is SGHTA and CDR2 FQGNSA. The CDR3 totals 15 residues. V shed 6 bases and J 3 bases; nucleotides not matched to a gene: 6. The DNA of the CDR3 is TGTGCCAGCAGGTTCTCAGCGGGGGGCTACAATGAGCAGTTCTTC. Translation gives CASRFSAGGYNEQFF.

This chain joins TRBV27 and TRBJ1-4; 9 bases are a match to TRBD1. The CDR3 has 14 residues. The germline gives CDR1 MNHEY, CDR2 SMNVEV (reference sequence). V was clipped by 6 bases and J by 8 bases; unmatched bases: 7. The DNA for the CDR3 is TGTGCCAGCAGATCACAGGGGGCGGGGGAAAAACTGTTTTTT. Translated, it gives CASRSQGAGEKLFF.

The CDR3 region has the DNA TGTGCCAGCAGCAGGACAGGGGCGGAAGGCTACACCTTC. Residues: CASSRTGAEGYTF. This chain uses TRBV7-3 with TRBJ1-2; TRBD1 matches 9 bases. Losses at the gene ends were 5 bases for V and 8 bases for J; bases not matched to a gene: 6. CDR3 length: 13 residues. Germline lookup yields CDR1 SGHTA and CDR2 FQGTGA.

The CDR3 here is CASSGTGTGVSGANVLTF. The CDR3 DNA reads TGTGCCAGCAGCGGGACCGGGACAGGAGTCTCTGGGGCCAACGTCCTGACTTTC. This chain links TRBV7-6 with TRBJ2-6, with TRBD1 identical over 8 bases. J was trimmed by 0 bases and V by 5 bases; bases with no gene match: 9. This CDR3 comprises 18 residues. Germline V gene lookup returns CDR1 SGHVS and CDR2 FNYEAQ.

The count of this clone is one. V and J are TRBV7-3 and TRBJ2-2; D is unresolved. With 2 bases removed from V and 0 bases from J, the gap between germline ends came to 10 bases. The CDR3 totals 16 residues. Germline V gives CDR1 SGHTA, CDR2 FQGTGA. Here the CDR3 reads CASSLGGQANTGELFF. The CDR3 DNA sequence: TGTGCCAGCAGCTTAGGTGGGCAAGCGAACACCGGGGAGCTGTTTTTT.

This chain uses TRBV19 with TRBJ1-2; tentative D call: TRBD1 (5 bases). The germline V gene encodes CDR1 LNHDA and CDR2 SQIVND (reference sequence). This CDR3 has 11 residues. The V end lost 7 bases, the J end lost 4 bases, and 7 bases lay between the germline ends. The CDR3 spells CASIGGYGYTF. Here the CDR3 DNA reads TGTGCCAGTATTGGGGGCTATGGCTACACCTTC. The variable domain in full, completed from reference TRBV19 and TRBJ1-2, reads DGGITQSPKYLFRKEGQNVTLSCEQNLNHDAMYWYRQDPGQGLRLIYYSQIVNDFQKGDIAEGYSVSREKKESFPLTVTSAQKNPTAFYLCASIGGYGYTFGSGTRLTVV.

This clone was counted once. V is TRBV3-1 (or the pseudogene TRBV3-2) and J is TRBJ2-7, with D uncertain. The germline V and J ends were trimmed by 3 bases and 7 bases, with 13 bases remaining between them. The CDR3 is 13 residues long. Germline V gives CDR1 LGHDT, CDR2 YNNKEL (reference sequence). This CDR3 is CASSQNRKVEQYF. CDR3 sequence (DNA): TGTGCCAGCAGCCAGAATCGAAAGGTTGAGCAGTACTTC.

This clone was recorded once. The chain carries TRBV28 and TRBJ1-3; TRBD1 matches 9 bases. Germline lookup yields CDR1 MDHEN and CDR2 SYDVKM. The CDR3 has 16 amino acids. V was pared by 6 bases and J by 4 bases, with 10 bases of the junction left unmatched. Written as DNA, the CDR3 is TGTGCCAGCAGCCCCCCGCGGACAGGGGCCGGAAACACCATATATTTT. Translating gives CASSPPRTGAGNTIYF.

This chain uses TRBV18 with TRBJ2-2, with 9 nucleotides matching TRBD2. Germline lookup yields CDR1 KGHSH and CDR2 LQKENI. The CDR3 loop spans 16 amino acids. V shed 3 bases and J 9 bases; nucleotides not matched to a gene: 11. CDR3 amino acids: CASSPGLAPDVRELFF. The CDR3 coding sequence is TGTGCCAGCTCACCGGGACTAGCCCCGGACGTAAGGGAGCTGTTTTTT.

The CDR3 sequence is CASSRQEGTEAFF. The CDR3 DNA sequence: TGTGCCAGCAGCAGACAGGAGGGGACTGAAGCTTTCTTT. The chain combines TRBV7-9 with TRBJ1-1; a possible D gene is TRBD1 (6 bases). V lost 5 bases and J lost 5, with 12 bases in between. Germline assignment: CDR1 SEHNR and CDR2 FQNEAQ (reference sequence). The CDR3 has 13 amino acids.

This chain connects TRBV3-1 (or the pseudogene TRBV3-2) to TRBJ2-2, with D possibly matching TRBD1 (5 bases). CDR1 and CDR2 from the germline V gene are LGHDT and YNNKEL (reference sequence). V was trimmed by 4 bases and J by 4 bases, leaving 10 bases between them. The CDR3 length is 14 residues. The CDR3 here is CASSRQGATGELFF. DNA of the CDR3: TGTGCCAGCAGCCGCCAAGGGGCCACCGGGGAGCTGTTTTTT.

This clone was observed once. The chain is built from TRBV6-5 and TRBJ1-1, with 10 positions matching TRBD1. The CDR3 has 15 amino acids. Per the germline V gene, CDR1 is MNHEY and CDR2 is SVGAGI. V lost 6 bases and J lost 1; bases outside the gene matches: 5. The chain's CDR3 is CASSRTGGRNTEAFF. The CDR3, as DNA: TGTGCCAGCAGCCGGACAGGGGGGAGGAACACTGAAGCTTTCTTT.

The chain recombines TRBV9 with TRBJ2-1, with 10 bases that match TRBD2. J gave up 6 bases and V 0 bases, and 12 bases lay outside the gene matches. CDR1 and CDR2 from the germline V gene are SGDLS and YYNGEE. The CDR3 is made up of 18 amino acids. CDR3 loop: CASSVAGEELAGPNEQFF. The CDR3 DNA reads TGTGCCAGCAGCGTAGCGGGCGAGGAACTAGCGGGACCCAATGAGCAGTTCTTC. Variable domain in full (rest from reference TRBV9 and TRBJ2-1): DSGVTQTPKHLITATGQRVTLRCSPRSGDLSVYWYQQSLDQGLQFLIQYYNGEERAKGNILERFSAQQFPDLHSELNLSSLELGDSALYFCASSVAGEELAGPNEQFFGPGTRLTVL.

CDR3 residues: CASSPRTGGTDTQYF. The DNA of the CDR3 is TGTGCCAGCAGCCCGCGGACCGGGGGCACAGATACGCAGTATTTT. V gene TRBV5-8 combines with J gene TRBJ2-3; possibly TRBD2 for D (5 bases). The CDR3 consists of 15 residues. Germline values: CDR1 SGHTS, CDR2 YDEGEE. Trimming cost V 4 bases and J 1 base, with 13 bases left between them.

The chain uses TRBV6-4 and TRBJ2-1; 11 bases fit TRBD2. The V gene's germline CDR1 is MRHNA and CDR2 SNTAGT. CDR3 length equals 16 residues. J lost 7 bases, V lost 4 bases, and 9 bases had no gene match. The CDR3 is CASSGIPGLAANEQFF. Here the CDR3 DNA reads TGTGCCAGCAGTGGCATACCGGGACTAGCGGCAAATGAGCAGTTCTTC.

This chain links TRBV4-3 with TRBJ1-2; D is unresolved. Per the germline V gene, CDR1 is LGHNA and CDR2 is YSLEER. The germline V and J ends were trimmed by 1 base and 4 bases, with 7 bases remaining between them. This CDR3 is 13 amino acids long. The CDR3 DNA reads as TGCGCCAGCAGCCAAGGAGGACCCTATGGCTACACCTTC. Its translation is CASSQGGPYGYTF.

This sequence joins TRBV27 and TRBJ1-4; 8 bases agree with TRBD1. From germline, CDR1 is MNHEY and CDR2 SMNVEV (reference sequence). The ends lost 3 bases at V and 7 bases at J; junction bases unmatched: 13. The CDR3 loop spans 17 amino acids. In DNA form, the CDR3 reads TGTGCCAGCAGTTTGATGGCAGGGGGCGAGGAGGGTGAAAAACTGTTTTTT. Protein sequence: CASSLMAGGEEGEKLFF.

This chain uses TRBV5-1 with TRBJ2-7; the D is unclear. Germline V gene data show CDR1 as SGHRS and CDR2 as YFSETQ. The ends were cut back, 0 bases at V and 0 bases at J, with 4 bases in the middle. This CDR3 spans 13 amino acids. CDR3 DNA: TGCGCCAGCAGCTTGGAGGTCTCCTACGAGCAGTACTTC. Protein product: CASSLEVSYEQYF.

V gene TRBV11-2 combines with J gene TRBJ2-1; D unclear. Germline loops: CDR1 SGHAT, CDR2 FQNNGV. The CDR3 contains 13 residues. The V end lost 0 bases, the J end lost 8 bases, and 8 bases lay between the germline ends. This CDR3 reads CASSLDLWDEQFF. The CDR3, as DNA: TGTGCCAGCAGCTTAGATCTTTGGGATGAGCAGTTCTTC.

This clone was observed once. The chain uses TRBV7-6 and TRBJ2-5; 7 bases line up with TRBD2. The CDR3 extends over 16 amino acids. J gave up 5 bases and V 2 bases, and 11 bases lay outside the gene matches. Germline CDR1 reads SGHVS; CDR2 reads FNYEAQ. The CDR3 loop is CASSLPRSGVGETQYF. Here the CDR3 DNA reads TGTGCCAGCAGCTTACCTCGGAGCGGGGTCGGGGAGACCCAGTACTTC.

DNA for the CDR3: TGTGCCAGCAGCCAGACAGGGGGCGACATTCTCTATGGCTACACCTTC. Translation gives CASSQTGGDILYGYTF. This sequence joins TRBV4-2 and TRBJ1-2, with 10 bases matching TRBD1. Germline CDR1 LGHNA, CDR2 YNFKEQ. This CDR3 region has 16 residues. V lost 3 bases, J lost 4 bases, and 8 bases stayed unmatched.

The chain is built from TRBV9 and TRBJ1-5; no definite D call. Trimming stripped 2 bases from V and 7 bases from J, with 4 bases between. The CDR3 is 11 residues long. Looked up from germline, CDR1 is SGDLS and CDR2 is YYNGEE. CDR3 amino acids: CASSVSQPQHF. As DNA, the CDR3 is TGTGCCAGCAGCGTTTCCCAGCCCCAGCATTTT. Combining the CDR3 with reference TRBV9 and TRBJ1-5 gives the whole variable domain DSGVTQTPKHLITATGQRVTLRCSPRSGDLSVYWYQQSLDQGLQFLIQYYNGEERAKGNILERFSAQQFPDLHSELNLSSLELGDSALYFCASSVSQPQHFGDGTRLSIL.

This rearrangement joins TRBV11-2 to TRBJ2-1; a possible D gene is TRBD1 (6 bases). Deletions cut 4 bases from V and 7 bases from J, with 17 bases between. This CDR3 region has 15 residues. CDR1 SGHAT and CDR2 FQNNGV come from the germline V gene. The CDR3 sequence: CASSSLQGRGNEQFF. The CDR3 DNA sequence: TGTGCCAGCAGCTCCCTACAGGGTAGGGGAAATGAGCAGTTCTTC.